These 30 T cell receptor beta chains originate from one sample sequenced in a study of regulatory T cells in long-lasting Graves disease. CDR3-region Arm-PCR and iRepertoire HTBI primers produced the TCR beta libraries. Each CDR3 protein is one row after TCRdb ran MiXCR on the multiplex PCR reads. The sample carries roughly 530,000 distinct CDR3 sequences, about 16% recorded once. The time point: newly diagnosed GD, antithyroid drugs for less than 3 months. Scientists built the TCR library using RNA that was extracted from PBMCs. These data also formed part of another study, on T cells in Graves' hyperthyroidism and ophthalmopathy.

Sequences were derived from peripheral blood mononuclear cells (PBMCs), sampled at new diagnosis, from a patient treated with antithyroid drugs. The receptors were gathered from a woman aged 40-60 years with Graves disease.

The chain is built from TRBV12-5 and TRBJ2-1, with 9 bases that match TRBD1. The CDR3 is made up of 14 amino acids. The junction had 4 bases not matched to a gene; V was cut back by 7 bases and J by 3 bases. Looked up from germline, CDR1 is LGHNT and CDR2 is FRNRAP. For the CDR3, the DNA is TGTGCTAGTGCCCTGACAGGGGGCTACAATGAGCAGTTCTTC. Encoded protein: CASALTGGYNEQFF. Full variable domain (outside the CDR3, taken from reference TRBV12-5 and TRBJ2-1): DARVTQTPRHKVTEMGQEVTMRCQPILGHNTVFWYRQTMMQGLELLAYFRNRAPLDDSGMPKDRFSAEMPDATLATLKIQPSEPRDSAVYFCASALTGGYNEQFFGPGTRLTVL.

This clonotype was recorded a few times. The gene calls are TRBV9 and TRBJ1-4; D is ambiguous. Germline-derived CDR1 and CDR2 are SGDLS and YYNGEE. The V and J ends lost 0 bases and 5 bases respectively, with 14 bases between them. CDR3 length: 16 residues. The CDR3 nucleotides read TGTGCCAGCAGCGTAGATCTTGACTCCTCAAATGAAAAACTGTTTTTT. Protein sequence: CASSVDLDSSNEKLFF.

In this sample, this clonotype turned up many times. The chain couples TRBV11-2 to TRBJ2-7; 8 nucleotides line up with TRBD1. With V trimmed by 3 bases and J by 7 bases, 8 bases remained unmatched. The CDR3 runs to 14 residues. Per germline, CDR1 SGHAT and CDR2 FQNNGV. In DNA, the CDR3 is TGTGCCAGCAGCTTTACCGGACAGGGTGGGGAGCAGTACTTC. Protein sequence: CASSFTGQGGEQYF.

This clonotype was recorded a few times. This chain joins TRBV12-3 or TRBV12-4 and TRBJ2-5, with a weak D call TRBD1 (6 bases). V shed 6 bases and J shed 1 base, with 15 bases lying between them. This CDR3 has 15 amino acids. CDR3 DNA: TGTGCCAGCAGCGACCTCGTAGGGGGCCAAGAGACCCAGTACTTC. It encodes CASSDLVGGQETQYF.

V gene TRBV9 combines with J gene TRBJ2-1; 8 nucleotides line up with TRBD2. CDR3 length: 15 amino acids. Germline CDR1 is SGDLS and CDR2 is YYNGEE. V gave up 0 bases and J gave up 6 bases; unmatched junction bases: 5. The CDR3 loop is CASSVVLAGSNEQFF. The DNA for the CDR3 is TGTGCCAGCAGCGTAGTGTTAGCGGGGTCCAATGAGCAGTTCTTC.

The chain links TRBV20-1 to TRBJ1-2; 8 nucleotides match TRBD1. Per germline, CDR1 DFQATT and CDR2 SNEGSKA (reference sequence). The CDR3 loop spans 14 amino acids. V lost 0 bases, J lost 8 bases, and 8 bases stayed unmatched. The CDR3 nucleotides read TGCAGTGCTAGAGATCCGGGCAGGGGGCCCGGCTACACCTTC. It encodes CSARDPGRGPGYTF.

This clonotype was found many times. The rearrangement uses TRBV6-1 and TRBJ2-1; D not resolved. Trimming pared 6 bases from V and 10 bases from J, leaving 10 bases between. Germline V CDR1 and CDR2: MNHNS, SASEGT. This CDR3 region has 11 residues. The CDR3 nucleotides read TGTGCCAGCAGGGGCCCCTCGGAGCAGTTCTTC. Translation gives CASRGPSEQFF.

The chain carries TRBV6-9 and TRBJ1-2; D is possibly TRBD1 (6 bases). This CDR3 contains 14 residues. CDR1 MNHGY and CDR2 SVAAGI come from the germline V gene. V lost 4 bases and J 4 bases, leaving 13 bases between the germline ends. The CDR3 region has the DNA TGTGCCAGCAGTTCGGCAGGGGATTTCTATGGCTACACCTTC. Protein sequence: CASSSAGDFYGYTF.

This clonotype was recorded a few times. This chain connects TRBV6-2 or TRBV6-3 to TRBJ2-7; TRBD1 matches 8 bases. Losses at the gene ends were 5 bases for V and 3 bases for J; bases not matched to a gene: 6. Per the germline V gene, CDR1 is MNHEY and CDR2 is SVGEGT. This CDR3 region has 14 residues. This chain's CDR3 is CASSENGQGYEQYF. The CDR3 DNA reads as TGTGCCAGCAGTGAAAACGGACAGGGCTACGAGCAGTACTTC.

The chain has TRBV4-1 and TRBJ1-5; 7 bases line up with TRBD1. J lost 4 bases, V lost 4 bases, and 4 bases had no gene match. Looked up from germline, CDR1 is MGHRA and CDR2 is YSYEKL. This CDR3 is built from 14 residues. This CDR3 reads CASSRDRPNQPQHF. Written as DNA, the CDR3 is TGCGCCAGCAGCCGGGACAGACCGAATCAGCCCCAGCATTTT.

For this clonotype: Being one base from a much bigger clone, this may be a read error. V is TRBV28 and J is TRBJ1-1; no firm D call. The CDR3 has 12 residues. Per the germline V gene, CDR1 is MDHEN and CDR2 is SYDVKM. Here the CDR3 DNA reads TGTGCCTGCAGTTTTAGACTCACTGAAGCTTTCTTT. Translating it yields CACSFRLTEAFF.

This sequence joins TRBV12-3 or TRBV12-4 and TRBJ2-5, with D uncertain. Trimming pared 0 bases from V and 1 base from J, leaving 6 bases between. The CDR3 extends over 14 amino acids. CDR3: CASSLAGAQETQYF. CDR3 in DNA: TGTGCCAGCAGTTTAGCGGGCGCCCAAGAGACCCAGTACTTC.

This sequence joins TRBV9 and TRBJ2-2, with TRBD2 matching 13 bases. This CDR3 region has 17 residues. The trim removed 3 bases at V and 0 bases at J, leaving 2 bases unmatched. Germline-derived CDR1 and CDR2 are SGDLS and YYNGEE. CDR3 nucleotide sequence: TGTGCCAGCAGCGGACTAGCGGGGGGCGCGAACACCGGGGAGCTGTTTTTT. Translation: CASSGLAGGANTGELFF.

Points on this clonotype: A read error is possible here, since a much larger clone lies one base away. The chain is built from TRBV30 and TRBJ2-7; D perhaps matches TRBD1 (5 bases). Germline assignment: CDR1 GTSNPN and CDR2 SVGIG (reference sequence). This CDR3 spans 14 amino acids. V was trimmed by 0 bases and J by 2 bases, leaving 11 bases between them. This chain's CDR3 is CAWSVQATAYEQYF. For the CDR3, the DNA is TGTGCCTGGAGTGTACAGGCCACCGCCTACGAGCAGTACTTC.

This clonotype showed up many times. This chain uses TRBV12-3 or TRBV12-4 with TRBJ1-1; 8 bases map to TRBD1. V was clipped by 5 bases and J by 10 bases; unmatched bases: 15. CDR3 length: 15 amino acids. This CDR3 is CASSMGTGVTSGAFF. The CDR3 nucleotides read TGTGCCAGCAGTATGGGGACAGGCGTTACAAGCGGAGCTTTCTTT.

A remark on this clonotype: The CDR3 end shows no conserved phenylalanine or tryptophan, and so a read error is likely. The rearrangement links TRBV7-3 to TRBJ2-1; TRBD2 matches at 7 bases. The CDR3 covers 14 residues. V gave up 2 bases and J gave up 3 bases; unmatched junction bases: 1. Germline lookup yields CDR1 SGHTA and CDR2 FQGTGA. In nucleotides, the CDR3 is TGTGCCAGCAGCTTAGGGGGGGGCTACAATGAGCAGTTCCTC. This gives the protein CASSLGGGYNEQFL.

This clonotype was observed at least ten times. The chain links TRBV20-1 to TRBJ2-7; D possibly corresponds to TRBD1 (6 bases). Germline V gene data show CDR1 as DFQATT and CDR2 as SNEGSKA (reference sequence). V was shortened by 0 bases and J by 4 bases, with 16 bases between the two germline ends. This CDR3 has 15 amino acids. This CDR3 reads CSARDIPTGRYEQYF. For the CDR3, the DNA is TGCAGTGCTAGAGATATACCGACAGGAAGGTACGAGCAGTACTTC.

V and J are TRBV20-1 and TRBJ2-1; 15 positions agree with TRBD2. J was trimmed by 6 bases and V by 2 bases; bases with no gene match: 14. The CDR3 totals 19 residues. CDR1 DFQATT and CDR2 SNEGSKA come from the germline V gene (reference sequence). CDR3 residues: CSARNPGTSGGRSGNEQFF. The CDR3 bases are TGCAGTGCTAGAAATCCCGGGACTAGCGGGGGGCGATCTGGCAATGAGCAGTTCTTC.

This clonotype was detected ten times or more. The chain carries TRBV18 and TRBJ2-7; possible D gene TRBD1, 6 bases. Per the germline V gene, CDR1 is KGHSH and CDR2 is LQKENI. CDR3 length: 13 residues. V shed 0 bases and J shed 4 bases, with 7 bases lying between them. The CDR3 DNA is TGTGCCAGCTCACCACCGAGGGGGTACGAGCAGTACTTC. It encodes CASSPPRGYEQYF.

Ten or more counts support this clonotype. The V call is TRBV2, the J call TRBJ1-5; D is unresolved. Germline values: CDR1 SNHLY, CDR2 FYNNEI. V was shortened by 1 base and J by 0 bases, with 7 bases between the two germline ends. The CDR3 covers 15 residues. The CDR3 loop reads CASSEGTTSNQPQHF. In DNA form, the CDR3 reads TGTGCCAGCAGTGAAGGGACTACTAGCAATCAGCCCCAGCATTTT.

In its sample, this clonotype was seen many times. The gene calls are TRBV12-3 or TRBV12-4 and TRBJ2-1; 8 bases match TRBD2. The CDR3 contains 13 residues. V gave up 6 bases and J gave up 4 bases; unmatched junction bases: 2. CDR3 protein: CASRTSVYNEQFF. The CDR3 DNA follows: TGTGCCAGCAGGACTAGCGTGTACAATGAGCAGTTCTTC.

The chain uses TRBV19 and TRBJ2-7; D is possibly TRBD1 (6 bases). The germline V gene has CDR1 LNHDA and CDR2 SQIVND (reference sequence). Trimming cost V 5 bases and J 0 bases, with 14 bases left between them. CDR3 length equals 15 residues. This CDR3 reads CASSQGQQLSYEQYF. In nucleotides, the CDR3 is TGTGCCAGTAGTCAAGGACAGCAACTCTCCTACGAGCAGTACTTC. Variable domain in full (rest from reference TRBV19 and TRBJ2-7): DGGITQSPKYLFRKEGQNVTLSCEQNLNHDAMYWYRQDPGQGLRLIYYSQIVNDFQKGDIAEGYSVSREKKESFPLTVTSAQKNPTAFYLCASSQGQQLSYEQYFGPGTRLTVT.

The rearrangement joins TRBV27 to TRBJ2-5; 7 bases are a match to TRBD2. Per germline, CDR1 MNHEY and CDR2 SMNVEV (reference sequence). The CDR3 contains 14 residues. The V segment lost 1 base and the J segment 1 base; nucleotides outside the gene matches: 0. The CDR3 here is CASSLWGGQETQYF. The DNA of the CDR3 is TGTGCCAGCAGTTTATGGGGGGGCCAAGAGACCCAGTACTTC.

This clonotype came up many times. The chain employs TRBV6-1 and TRBJ1-2, with 7 bases that match TRBD1. The V gene end was trimmed by 3 bases and the J gene end by 0 bases; junction bases not matched to a gene: 10. Germline V lookup: CDR1 MNHNS, CDR2 SASEGT. This CDR3 comprises 17 residues. The DNA for the CDR3 is TGTGCCAGCAGTGACCCGACAGGGTCAAAAACTAACTATGGCTACACCTTC. As protein: CASSDPTGSKTNYGYTF.

This chain links TRBV9 with TRBJ2-3; TRBD2 matches at 7 bases. The CDR3 length is 16 residues. V lost 4 bases, J lost 2 bases, and 10 bases stayed unmatched. In germline, CDR1 is SGDLS, CDR2 YYNGEE. The CDR3 is CASSFLLRGSTDTQYF. In DNA form, the CDR3 reads TGTGCCAGCAGCTTCCTCTTGCGGGGGTCCACAGATACGCAGTATTTT.

The CDR3 is CASSLKGAEAFF. In DNA form, the CDR3 reads TGTGCCAGCAGTTTGAAGGGCGCTGAAGCTTTCTTT. The chain recombines TRBV12-3 or TRBV12-4 with TRBJ1-1; D unresolved. The ends were cut back, 3 bases at V and 6 bases at J, with 8 bases in the middle. The CDR3 spans 12 residues.

This clonotype was recorded at least ten times. This chain connects TRBV12-3 or TRBV12-4 to TRBJ2-5; tentative D call: TRBD2 (5 bases). There are 14 residues in the CDR3. Between the trimmed V and J ends, which lost 5 bases and 5 bases, there was a span of 15 bases. This CDR3 is CASSPSPGGETQYF. CDR3 in DNA: TGTGCCAGCAGTCCGAGCCCCGGCGGGGAGACCCAGTACTTC.

The rearrangement links TRBV18 to TRBJ1-2, with TRBD1 identical over 7 bases. The CDR3 is 17 amino acids. J was trimmed by 2 bases and V by 3 bases; bases with no gene match: 12. Germline assignment: CDR1 KGHSH and CDR2 LQKENI. This chain's CDR3 is CASSPSPPGQLNYGYTF. The DNA of the CDR3 is TGTGCCAGCTCACCGTCGCCCCCGGGACAGTTAAACTATGGCTACACCTTC.

The gene calls are TRBV11-2 and TRBJ1-5, with no clear D. The length of the CDR3 is 14 residues. The V end was cut by 5 bases, the J end by 6 bases, with 14 bases between. Germline CDR1 is SGHAT and CDR2 is FQNNGV. CDR3 nucleotide sequence: TGTGCCAGCAGCGCCTCGGATATGGGTCAGCCCCAGCATTTT. This gives the protein CASSASDMGQPQHF.

This clonotype was observed a handful of times. This chain uses TRBV2 with TRBJ2-6; the D gene is possibly TRBD2 (5 bases). With 2 bases removed from V and 3 bases from J, the gap between germline ends came to 17 bases. Germline CDR1 and CDR2: SNHLY and FYNNEI. This CDR3 contains 18 residues. For the CDR3, the DNA is TGTGCCAGCAGTGAAAGGGAGACCCGTCGCCTTGGGGCCAACGTCCTGACTTTC. Translation gives CASSERETRRLGANVLTF.